The 24 T cell receptor beta chains listed next were all sequenced from one sample in a study of regulatory T cells in long-lasting Graves disease. Sequencing libraries for TCR beta were prepared with iRepertoire HTBI primers and Arm-PCR of CDR3 regions. One entry per CDR3 protein results from TCRdb running MiXCR on the multiplex PCR reads. The table shows some 500,000 distinct CDR3 sequences, with about 16% occurring only once. The time point denotes: newly diagnosed GD, antithyroid drugs for less than 3 months. The TCR library was made from RNA that had been extracted from PBMCs in TRIzol. The data also belong to a second study, concerning T cells in Graves' hyperthyroidism and ophthalmopathy.

The specimen was peripheral blood mononuclear cells (PBMCs), collected at new diagnosis, from a patient treated with antithyroid drugs. Receptor source: a woman aged 35 to 59 with Graves disease.

This clonotype came up many times. J is TRBJ2-7 and V is TRBV30; possible D gene TRBD1, 7 bases. Germline V gives CDR1 GTSNPN, CDR2 SVGIG (reference sequence). V gave up 8 bases and J gave up 7 bases, with 15 bases separating them. The CDR3 covers 11 residues. CDR3 loop: CAHRAGGEQYF. In DNA form, the CDR3 reads TGTGCCCACAGGGCAGGGGGGGAGCAGTACTTC.

Ten or more counts support this clonotype. The rearrangement uses TRBV3-1 and TRBJ2-1, with 10 nucleotides matching TRBD2. The CDR3 runs 15 residues. The germline CDR1 and CDR2 sequences are LGHDT and YNNKEL (reference sequence). V was clipped by 4 bases and J by 8 bases; unmatched bases: 8. The CDR3 coding sequence is TGTGCCAGCAGCCCCAAGCGGGGGGGCTTCGATGAGCAGTTCTTC. This codes for CASSPKRGGFDEQFF.

This rearrangement joins TRBV10-1 to TRBJ2-1; D possibly matches TRBD1 or TRBD2 (6 bases each). Germline V gene lookup returns CDR1 WNHNN and CDR2 SYGVQD (reference sequence). This CDR3 is built from 12 residues. The V end was cut by 6 bases, the J end by 8 bases, with 11 bases between. The DNA of the CDR3 is TGCGCCAGCAGCGGGGGCCGCCATGAGCAGTTCTTC. This translates into CASSGGRHEQFF.

The genes are TRBV19 and TRBJ2-3, with D hard to call. The V gene lost 4 bases and the J gene lost 2 bases, with 13 bases spanning the gap. In germline, CDR1 is LNHDA, CDR2 SQIVND (reference sequence). The CDR3 covers 15 residues. DNA of the CDR3: TGTGCCAGTAGTACAGGCGGTGGAGCCACAGATACGCAGTATTTT. It is translated as CASSTGGGATDTQYF. The full variable domain, completed using reference TRBV19 and TRBJ2-3, is DGGITQSPKYLFRKEGQNVTLSCEQNLNHDAMYWYRQDPGQGLRLIYYSQIVNDFQKGDIAEGYSVSREKKESFPLTVTSAQKNPTAFYLCASSTGGGATDTQYFGPGTRLTVL.

There are a few counts of this clonotype. For the CDR3, the DNA is TGTGCCAGCAGCCGCACGGCTAGCGGTCCAGATACGCAGTATTTT. Protein sequence: CASSRTASGPDTQYF. The chain employs TRBV14 and TRBJ2-3, with 7 bases that match TRBD2. The CDR3 extends over 15 amino acids. J was trimmed by 4 bases and V by 4 bases; bases with no gene match: 8. The germline V gene encodes CDR1 SGHDN and CDR2 FVKESK.

Concerning this clonotype itself: This sequence may be a read error, since a much larger clone differs from it by one base. The V and J genes are TRBV11-2 and TRBJ1-3; D is possibly TRBD1 (5 bases). The CDR3 consists of 15 residues. Trimming left V 3 bases short and J 5 bases short, with 14 bases between. Germline loops: CDR1 SGHAT, CDR2 FQNNGV. The CDR3 region is CASSFSGGSRNTIYF. In nucleotides, the CDR3 is TGTGCCAGCAGCTTTTCTGGGGGAAGTAGAAACACCATATATTTT. Full variable domain (outside the CDR3, taken from reference TRBV11-2 and TRBJ1-3): EAGVAQSPRYKIIEKRQSVAFWCNPISGHATLYWYQQILGQGPKLLIQFQNNGVVDDSQLPKDRFSAERLKGVDSTLKIQPAKLEDSAVYLCASSFSGGSRNTIYFGEGSWLTVV.

This clonotype appeared many times. V and J are TRBV7-2 and TRBJ1-6, with D tentatively TRBD1 (5 bases). The V gene lost 5 bases and the J gene lost 7 bases, with 15 bases spanning the gap. Germline assignment: CDR1 SGHTA and CDR2 FQGNSA. The CDR3 has 15 amino acids. Here the CDR3 reads CASSQWYRMNSPLHF. The CDR3 nucleotides read TGTGCCAGCAGCCAGTGGTACAGGATGAATTCACCCCTCCACTTT.

As concerns this clonotype: Here the CDR3 omits its conserved ending phenylalanine or tryptophan, so a read error is the likely source. This chain uses TRBV20-1 with TRBJ1-6; maybe TRBD1 (5 bases). Germline CDR1 is DFQATT and CDR2 is SNEGSKA (reference sequence). The CDR3 extends over 12 amino acids. The CDR3 loop reads CSGAQNNSPLHS. The DNA of the CDR3 is TGCAGCGGGGCCCAGAATAATTCACCCCTCCACTCT.

This clonotype was counted many times. The rearrangement uses TRBV2 and TRBJ1-1, with D hard to call. Per the germline V gene, CDR1 is SNHLY and CDR2 is FYNNEI. The V end was cut by 6 bases, the J end by 0 bases, with 11 bases between. This CDR3 is 14 amino acids long. The CDR3 coding sequence is TGTGCCAGCAGGGGGTACAGCATGAACACTGAAGCTTTCTTT. Translation gives CASRGYSMNTEAFF.

The CDR3 loop reads CASSLGQGVDTQYF. The CDR3 DNA follows: TGTGCCAGCAGCTTGGGGCAGGGCGTCGATACGCAGTATTTT. The chain couples TRBV5-4 to TRBJ2-3; TRBD1 might be the D (5 bases). This CDR3 region has 14 residues. The germline V gene has CDR1 SGHNT and CDR2 YYREEE (reference sequence). V lost 0 bases and J lost 6, with 11 bases in between.

Here the CDR3 DNA reads TGTGCCAGCAGAACCGGTTCGGAGGGCACTGAAGCTTTCTTT. It translates to CASRTGSEGTEAFF. The genes are TRBV6-1 and TRBJ1-1; D remains unclear. With 6 bases removed from V and 4 bases from J, the gap between germline ends came to 15 bases. Germline V gene sequence: CDR1 MNHNS, CDR2 SASEGT. The CDR3 has 14 amino acids.

This rearrangement joins TRBV24-1 to TRBJ1-2; 9 nucleotides match TRBD1. V gave up 12 bases and J gave up 3 bases; unmatched junction bases: 13. Germline loops: CDR1 KGHDR, CDR2 SFDVKD. This CDR3 has 15 amino acids. CDR3 region: CARPWDRDFYYGYTF. The CDR3, as DNA: TGTGCCCGTCCCTGGGACAGGGATTTCTACTATGGCTACACCTTC.

The chain is built from TRBV5-1 and TRBJ1-1; 9 nucleotides line up with TRBD1. The germline CDR1 and CDR2 sequences are SGHRS and YFSETQ. The CDR3 has 15 residues. J was trimmed by 4 bases and V by 6 bases; bases with no gene match: 10. CDR3 sequence (DNA): TGCGCCAGCAAGCTACAGGGGGCGGTGGGCACTGAAGCTTTCTTT. It yields the protein CASKLQGAVGTEAFF.

The rearrangement joins TRBV9 to TRBJ2-2, with 7 bases that match TRBD2. From germline, CDR1 is SGDLS and CDR2 YYNGEE. This CDR3 has 16 residues. V gave up 0 bases and J gave up 6 bases; unmatched junction bases: 8. The CDR3 bases are TGTGCCAGCAGCGTAGCTGCTACGGGAGGAGCCGGGGAGCTGTTTTTT. Its translation is CASSVAATGGAGELFF.

This clonotype appeared a few times. The CDR3 sequence is CASSRGQALEAFF. In nucleotides, the CDR3 is TGTGCCAGCAGTCGAGGGCAGGCGCTCGAAGCTTTCTTT. This chain uses TRBV6-1 with TRBJ1-1; D gene ambiguous. This CDR3 is 13 amino acids long. Germline values: CDR1 MNHNS, CDR2 SASEGT. The V end lost 5 bases, the J end lost 8 bases, and 15 bases lay between the germline ends.

This clonotype showed up many times. This chain connects TRBV7-8 to TRBJ2-1, with a tentative D call TRBD1 (5 bases). The V end lost 0 bases, the J end lost 2 bases, and 11 bases lay between the germline ends. This CDR3 is 16 amino acids long. Germline values: CDR1 SGHVS, CDR2 FQNEAQ. The CDR3 nucleotides are TGTGCCAGCAGCTTAGCGCTCCAGGGCGCCTACAATGAGCAGTTCTTC. Protein sequence: CASSLALQGAYNEQFF.

At least ten counts were recorded for this clonotype. The chain combines TRBV6-2 or TRBV6-3 with TRBJ2-3; 9 bases align to TRBD2. Germline-derived CDR1 and CDR2 are MNHEY and SVGEGT. V trimming: 4 bases; J trimming: 2 bases; junction bases outside the gene matches: 4. The CDR3 covers 15 residues. The CDR3 region is CASSSERGATDTQYF. In nucleotides, the CDR3 is TGTGCCAGCAGTTCGGAGCGGGGGGCCACAGATACGCAGTATTTT.

The sample holds a few counts of this clonotype. The rearrangement links TRBV28 to TRBJ1-2, with a tentative D call TRBD1 (5 bases). The length of the CDR3 is 16 residues. V lost 3 bases and J 5 bases, leaving 19 bases between the germline ends. The germline CDR1 and CDR2 sequences are MDHEN and SYDVKM. The CDR3 loop reads CASSLGGREEGYGYTF. CDR3 DNA sequence: TGTGCCAGCAGTTTGGGCGGCAGGGAAGAAGGGTATGGCTACACCTTC.

The rearrangement uses TRBV6-2 or TRBV6-3 and TRBJ2-3, with 8 bases aligning to TRBD2. The germline V gene encodes CDR1 MNHEY and CDR2 SVGEGT. This CDR3 spans 15 amino acids. With 6 bases clipped from V and 5 bases from J, the junction kept 10 bases outside the gene matches. CDR3 in DNA: TGTGCCAGCAGGGCATCGGGGGGGGCTGGAGATACGCAGTATTTT. Protein product: CASRASGGAGDTQYF.

This clonotype was found many times. CDR3 bases: TGTGCCAGCAGCTTAGTCGCAGGGAGTGAGACCCAGTACTTC. The encoded protein is CASSLVAGSETQYF. The chain has TRBV28 and TRBJ2-5; tentatively, D is TRBD1 or TRBD2 (5 bases each). Germline V lookup: CDR1 MDHEN, CDR2 SYDVKM. This CDR3 region has 14 residues. V was clipped by 6 bases and J by 5 bases, with 16 bases between them.

In DNA, the CDR3 is TGCGCCAGCAGCCAAGCGCCCACGGGAGCCAAAAACATTCAGTACTTC. Translation gives CASSQAPTGAKNIQYF. The rearrangement joins TRBV4-1 to TRBJ2-4; D is undetermined. Per germline, CDR1 MGHRA and CDR2 YSYEKL. The V end was cut by 1 base, the J end by 0 bases, with 10 bases between. The length of the CDR3 is 16 residues.

This clonotype was recorded many times. The chain employs TRBV10-1 and TRBJ1-1; D not resolved. V was cut by 2 bases and J by 1 base, with 11 bases left in between. The CDR3 totals 15 residues. Looked up from germline, CDR1 is WNHNN and CDR2 is SYGVQD (reference sequence). CDR3 sequence: CASSEGGTSNTEAFF. As DNA, the CDR3 is TGCGCCAGCAGTGAGGGCGGCACGTCGAACACTGAAGCTTTCTTT.

This clonotype was counted between two and nine times. The rearrangement uses TRBV14 and TRBJ1-2; D might be TRBD1 (5 bases). The CDR3 consists of 15 residues. The ends were cut back, 4 bases at V and 4 bases at J, with 16 bases in the middle. Per germline, CDR1 SGHDN and CDR2 FVKESK. CDR3: CASSPLGGVGYGYTF. CDR3 in DNA: TGTGCCAGCAGCCCACTCGGGGGGGTTGGCTATGGCTACACCTTC.

This clonotype was seen ten or more times. CDR3 loop: CASSRQGLLNEKLFF. The CDR3 nucleotides are TGTGCCAGCAGCCGACAGGGCCTACTGAATGAAAAACTGTTTTTT. V and J are TRBV12-3 or TRBV12-4 and TRBJ1-4, with 7 bases identical to TRBD1. V was clipped by 6 bases and J by 5 bases; unmatched bases: 9. This CDR3 is built from 15 residues.